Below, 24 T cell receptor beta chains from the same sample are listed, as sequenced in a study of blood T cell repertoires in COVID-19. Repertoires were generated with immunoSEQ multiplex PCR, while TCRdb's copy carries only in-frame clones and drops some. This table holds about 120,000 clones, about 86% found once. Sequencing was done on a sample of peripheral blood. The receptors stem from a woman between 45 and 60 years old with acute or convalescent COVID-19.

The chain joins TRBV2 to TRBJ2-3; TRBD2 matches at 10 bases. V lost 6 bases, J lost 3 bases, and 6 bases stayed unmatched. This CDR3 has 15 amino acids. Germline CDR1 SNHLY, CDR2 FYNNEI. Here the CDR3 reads CASSFLAGVTDTQYF. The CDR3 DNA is TGTGCCAGCAGCTTTCTAGCGGGAGTAACAGATACGCAGTATTTT.

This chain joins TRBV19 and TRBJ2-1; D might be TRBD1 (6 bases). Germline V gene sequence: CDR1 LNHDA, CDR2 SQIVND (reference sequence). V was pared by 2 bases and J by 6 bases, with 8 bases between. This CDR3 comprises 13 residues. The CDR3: CASSINRANEQFF. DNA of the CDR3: TGTGCCAGTAGTATAAACAGGGCCAATGAGCAGTTCTTC.

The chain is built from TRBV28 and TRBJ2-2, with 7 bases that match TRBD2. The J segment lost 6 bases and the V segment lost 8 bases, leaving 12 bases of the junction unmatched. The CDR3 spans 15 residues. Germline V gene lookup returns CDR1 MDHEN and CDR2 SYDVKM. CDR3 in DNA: TGTGCCAGCCGGCGAGGACTAGGGTCGGCCGGGGAGCTGTTTTTT. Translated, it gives CASRRGLGSAGELFF.

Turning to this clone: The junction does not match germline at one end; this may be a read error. The CDR3: CASSEQGADAFF. Written as DNA, the CDR3 is TGTGCCAGCAGTGAACAAGGGGCTGACGCTTTCTTT. The V and J genes are TRBV2 and TRBJ1-1; possibly TRBD1 for D (5 bases). The germline CDR1 and CDR2 sequences are SNHLY and FYNNEI. This CDR3 spans 12 amino acids.

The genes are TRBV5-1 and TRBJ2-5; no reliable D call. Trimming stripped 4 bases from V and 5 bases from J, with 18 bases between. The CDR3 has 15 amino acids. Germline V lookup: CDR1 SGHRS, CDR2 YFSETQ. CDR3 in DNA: TGCGCCAGCAGCCGGGTCATGTCGGGTTTGGAGACCCAGTACTTC. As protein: CASSRVMSGLETQYF.

DNA of the CDR3: TGCGCCAGCAGCCCACACCCAGGGGTTGGAACCGGGGAGCTGTTTTTT. Protein sequence: CASSPHPGVGTGELFF. The rearrangement uses TRBV5-1 and TRBJ2-2; D might be TRBD1 (6 bases). V lost 4 bases, J lost 5 bases, and 18 bases lay in between. Germline V gene sequence: CDR1 SGHRS, CDR2 YFSETQ. This CDR3 spans 16 amino acids.

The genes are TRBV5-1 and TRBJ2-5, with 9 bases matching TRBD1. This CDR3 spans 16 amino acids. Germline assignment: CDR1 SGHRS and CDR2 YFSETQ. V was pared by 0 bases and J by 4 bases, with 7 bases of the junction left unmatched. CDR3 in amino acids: CASSLGDRVLIETQYF. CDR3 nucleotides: TGCGCCAGCAGCTTGGGGGACAGGGTACTTATAGAGACCCAGTACTTC.

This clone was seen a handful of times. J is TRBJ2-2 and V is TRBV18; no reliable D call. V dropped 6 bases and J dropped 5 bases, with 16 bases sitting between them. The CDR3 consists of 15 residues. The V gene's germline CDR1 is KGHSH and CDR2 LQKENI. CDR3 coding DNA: TGTGCCAGCTCCGAATGGAGTGACCCTACCGGGGAGCTGTTTTTT. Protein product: CASSEWSDPTGELFF.

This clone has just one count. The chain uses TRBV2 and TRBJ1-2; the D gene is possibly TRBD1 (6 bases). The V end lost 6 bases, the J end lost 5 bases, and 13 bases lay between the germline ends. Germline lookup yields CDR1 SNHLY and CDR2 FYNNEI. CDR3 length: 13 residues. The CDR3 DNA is TGTGCCAGCAGGGAGGACAGCGAATATGGCTACACCTTC. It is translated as CASREDSEYGYTF.

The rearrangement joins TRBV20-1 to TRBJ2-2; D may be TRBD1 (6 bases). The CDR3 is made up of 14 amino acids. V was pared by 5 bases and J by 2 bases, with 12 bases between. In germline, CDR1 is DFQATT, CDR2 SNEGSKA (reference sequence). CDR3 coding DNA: TGCAGTGCTGGTGGACAGCTAAACACCGGGGAGCTGTTTTTT. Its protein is CSAGGQLNTGELFF.

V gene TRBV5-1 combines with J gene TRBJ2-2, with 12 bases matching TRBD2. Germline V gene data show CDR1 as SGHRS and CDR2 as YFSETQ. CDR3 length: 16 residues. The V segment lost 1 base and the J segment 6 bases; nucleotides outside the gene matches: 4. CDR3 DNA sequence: TGCGCCAGCAGCTTGCTGACTAGCGGGAGCGCCGGGGAGCTGTTTTTT. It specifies CASSLLTSGSAGELFF.

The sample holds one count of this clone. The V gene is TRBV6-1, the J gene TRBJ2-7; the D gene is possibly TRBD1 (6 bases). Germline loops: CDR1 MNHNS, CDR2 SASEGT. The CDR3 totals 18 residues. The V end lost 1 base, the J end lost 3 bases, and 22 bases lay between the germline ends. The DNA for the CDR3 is TGTGCCAGCAGTGAAGTCAACGACAGGAGTGGGTGGGGCTACGAGCAGTACTTC. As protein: CASSEVNDRSGWGYEQYF.

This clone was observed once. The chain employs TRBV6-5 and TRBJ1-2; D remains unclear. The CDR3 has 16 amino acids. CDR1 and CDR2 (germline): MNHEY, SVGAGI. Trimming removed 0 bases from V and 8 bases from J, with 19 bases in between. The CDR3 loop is CASSYSTRPDFHGYTF. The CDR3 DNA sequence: TGTGCCAGCAGTTACTCGACACGACCGGACTTTCACGGCTACACCTTC.

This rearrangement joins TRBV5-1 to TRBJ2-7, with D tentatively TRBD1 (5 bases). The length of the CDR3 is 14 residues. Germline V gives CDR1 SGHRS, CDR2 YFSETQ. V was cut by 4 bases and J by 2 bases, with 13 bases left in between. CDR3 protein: CASSADSYPYEQYF. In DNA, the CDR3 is TGCGCCAGCAGCGCCGACAGCTATCCCTACGAGCAGTACTTC.

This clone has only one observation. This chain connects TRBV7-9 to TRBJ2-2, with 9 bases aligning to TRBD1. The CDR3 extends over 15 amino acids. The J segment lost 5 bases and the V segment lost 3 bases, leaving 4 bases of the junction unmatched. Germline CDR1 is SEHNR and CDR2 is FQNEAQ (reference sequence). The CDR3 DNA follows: TGTGCCAGCAGCTTGGGACAGGGAGGAACCGGGGAGCTGTTTTTT. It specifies CASSLGQGGTGELFF.

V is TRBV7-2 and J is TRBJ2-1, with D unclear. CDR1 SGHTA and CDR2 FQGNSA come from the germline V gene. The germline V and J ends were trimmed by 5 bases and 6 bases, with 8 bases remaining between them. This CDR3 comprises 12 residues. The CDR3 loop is CASSRPSNEQFF. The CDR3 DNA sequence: TGTGCCAGCAGCCGCCCTAGCAATGAGCAGTTCTTC.

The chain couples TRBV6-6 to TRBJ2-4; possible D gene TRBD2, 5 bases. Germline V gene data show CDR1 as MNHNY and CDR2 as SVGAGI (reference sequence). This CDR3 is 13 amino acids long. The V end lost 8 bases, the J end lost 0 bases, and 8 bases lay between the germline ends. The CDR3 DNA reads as TGTGCCAGCTCGGACTTAGCCAAAAACATTCAGTACTTC. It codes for CASSDLAKNIQYF.

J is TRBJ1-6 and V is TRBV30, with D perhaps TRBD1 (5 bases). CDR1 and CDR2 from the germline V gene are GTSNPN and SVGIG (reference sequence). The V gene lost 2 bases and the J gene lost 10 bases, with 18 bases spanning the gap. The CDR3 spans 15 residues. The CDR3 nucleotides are TGTGCCTGGAGTCCCTCCGGGCACTCAGGGTCACCCCTCCACTTT. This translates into CAWSPSGHSGSPLHF.

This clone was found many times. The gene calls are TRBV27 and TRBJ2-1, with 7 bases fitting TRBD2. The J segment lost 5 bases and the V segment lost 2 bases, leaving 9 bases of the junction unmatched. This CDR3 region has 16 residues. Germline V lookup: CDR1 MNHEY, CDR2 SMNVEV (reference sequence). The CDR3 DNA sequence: TGTGCCAGCAGTTTACACGCGGGGGAGATTCACAATGAGCAGTTCTTC. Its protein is CASSLHAGEIHNEQFF.

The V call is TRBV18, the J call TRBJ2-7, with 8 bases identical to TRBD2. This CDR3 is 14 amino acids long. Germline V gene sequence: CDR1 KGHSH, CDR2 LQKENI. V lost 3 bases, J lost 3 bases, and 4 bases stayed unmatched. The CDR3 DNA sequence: TGTGCCAGCTCACCCACTAGCGGAGACTACGAGCAGTACTTC. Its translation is CASSPTSGDYEQYF.

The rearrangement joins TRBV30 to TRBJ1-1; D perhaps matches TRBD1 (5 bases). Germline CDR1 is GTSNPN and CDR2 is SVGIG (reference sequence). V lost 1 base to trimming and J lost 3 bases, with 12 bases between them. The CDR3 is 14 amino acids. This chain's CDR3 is CAWSEDDSHTEAFF. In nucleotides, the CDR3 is TGTGCCTGGAGTGAGGATGACAGCCACACTGAAGCTTTCTTT.

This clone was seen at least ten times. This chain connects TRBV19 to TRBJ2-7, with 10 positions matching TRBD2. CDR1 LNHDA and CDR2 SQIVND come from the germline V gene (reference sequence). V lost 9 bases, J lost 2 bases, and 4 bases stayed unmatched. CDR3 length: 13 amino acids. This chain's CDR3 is CASGLAVTYEQYF. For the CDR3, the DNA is TGTGCCAGCGGACTAGCGGTAACCTACGAGCAGTACTTC.

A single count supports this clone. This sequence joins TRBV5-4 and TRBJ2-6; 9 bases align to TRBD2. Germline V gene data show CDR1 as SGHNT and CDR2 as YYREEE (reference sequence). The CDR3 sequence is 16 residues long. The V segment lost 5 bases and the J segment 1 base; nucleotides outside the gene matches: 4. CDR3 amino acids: CASRPAGGSGANVLTF. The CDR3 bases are TGTGCCAGCAGGCCAGCGGGAGGATCTGGGGCCAACGTCCTGACTTTC.

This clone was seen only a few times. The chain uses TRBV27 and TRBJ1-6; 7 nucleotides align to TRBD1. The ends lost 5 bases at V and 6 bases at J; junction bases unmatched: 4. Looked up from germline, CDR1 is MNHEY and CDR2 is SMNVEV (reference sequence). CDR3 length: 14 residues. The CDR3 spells CASSGRQGNSPLHF. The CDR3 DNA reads TGTGCCAGCAGTGGGAGACAGGGTAATTCACCCCTCCACTTT.